These 3 T cell receptor beta chains were sequenced from one sample in a study of T cell responses to AZD1222 COVID-19 vaccine. Using immunoSEQ multiplex PCR, the repertoire was profiled, and TCRdb retains in-frame clones only, with some absent. The data contain 110,000 to 150,000 clones, about 94% of them seen just once; the ten biggest clones take up roughly 5%. The material sequenced was peripheral blood, taken on day 0 of AZD1222 vaccination. The receptors stem from an adult in good health.

In this sample, this clone turned up a few times. The CDR3 nucleotides read TGTGCCAGCGTCCCGGCAGGGCGAAGAAATGAAAAACTGTTTTTT. Its protein is CASVPAGRRNEKLFF. The V gene is TRBV28, the J gene TRBJ1-4, with D perhaps matching TRBD1 (5 bases). The V end was cut by 8 bases, the J end by 5 bases, with 18 bases between. From germline, CDR1 is MDHEN and CDR2 SYDVKM. The CDR3 has 15 amino acids.

J is TRBJ2-1 and V is TRBV12-3 or TRBV12-4; 7 positions match TRBD2. J gave up 8 bases and V 1 base, and 2 bases lay outside the gene matches. CDR3 size: 13 residues. CDR3 bases: TGTGCCAGCAGTTTAGATCGGGAGGATGAGCAGTTCTTC. Translating it yields CASSLDREDEQFF.

The CDR3 is CAISEQGLNSPLHF. The CDR3 DNA reads as TGTGCCATCAGTGAGCAGGGTTTGAATTCACCCCTCCACTTT. The chain has TRBV10-3 and TRBJ1-6; TRBD1 might be the D (5 bases). The ends were cut back, 2 bases at V and 7 bases at J, with 9 bases in the middle. Germline V CDR1 and CDR2: ENHRY, SYGVKD. The CDR3 runs to 14 residues.